Presented here are 18 T cell receptor beta chains from one specimen sequenced in a study of CD8 T cells in Susac syndrome (dated by TCRdb to about 2019). To prepare the library, the immunoSEQ multiplex PCR assay was applied. RNA was extracted with the RNeasy kit and roughly 0.45 to 1 ug was reverse transcribed using random hexamers. TCRdb's own reprocessing of the public reads used fastp at Q25 and MiXCR and kept productive beta chains. Rows are unified per CDR3 protein, each entry keeping the most common DNA and genes. Recorded for this sample are over 100,000 distinct CDR3 sequences; around 97% of them occurred a single time. About 0.095% of the sample goes to the ten largest clones. The material sequenced was CD4+ T cells from PBMCs. The receptor set was obtained from a human donor in good health.

This chain joins TRBV2 and TRBJ2-1, with D uncertain. The CDR3 has 13 residues. Between the trimmed V and J ends, which lost 7 bases and 2 bases, there was a span of 9 bases. The germline CDR1 and CDR2 sequences are SNHLY and FYNNEI. Here the CDR3 DNA reads TGTGCCAGCACCCCGACCACCTACAATGAGCAGTTCTTC. It translates to CASTPTTYNEQFF.

The chain uses TRBV29-1 and TRBJ1-5; D might be TRBD1 (6 bases). The V and J ends lost 4 bases and 4 bases respectively, with 11 bases between them. The CDR3 has 13 residues. Germline CDR1 is SQVTM and CDR2 is ANQGSEA. The CDR3 sequence: CSVGGGKNQPQHF. CDR3 in DNA: TGCAGCGTTGGAGGGGGGAAGAATCAGCCCCAGCATTTT.

The J gene is TRBJ2-7, the V gene TRBV3-1; a weak D match, TRBD2 (5 bases). The CDR3 is made up of 11 amino acids. The germline CDR1 and CDR2 sequences are LGHDT and YNNKEL (reference sequence). With 5 bases removed from V and 7 bases from J, the gap between germline ends came to 9 bases. CDR3 sequence (DNA): TGTGCCAGCAGCGGAGGATGGGAGCAGTACTTC. Translation gives CASSGGWEQYF.

This chain links TRBV15 with TRBJ2-4; TRBD2 is a possible D gene (6 bases). Germline V lookup: CDR1 LNHNV, CDR2 YYDKDF (reference sequence). The CDR3 runs to 15 residues. Trimming shortened V by 1 base and J by 9 bases, and 16 bases separated the two germline ends. The CDR3 DNA follows: TGTGCCACCAGCAGAGCCGTCGGGGGTAACGGCATTCAGTACTTC. Protein sequence: CATSRAVGGNGIQYF.

The chain joins TRBV25-1 to TRBJ1-5; D not resolved. CDR3 length equals 14 residues. Trimming left V 1 base short and J 1 base short, with 5 bases between. Germline V gene data show CDR1 as MGHDK and CDR2 as SYGVNS. The CDR3 region is CASSELASNQPQHF. CDR3 nucleotides: TGTGCCAGCAGTGAATTGGCAAGCAATCAGCCCCAGCATTTT.

This chain connects TRBV25-1 to TRBJ2-5, with D possibly TRBD1 on 5 matching bases. V gave up 4 bases and J gave up 2 bases, with 8 bases separating them. Germline V lookup: CDR1 MGHDK, CDR2 SYGVNS. CDR3 size: 13 residues. The CDR3 sequence is CASSGQPQETQYF. The CDR3 DNA reads TGTGCCAGCAGTGGACAGCCTCAAGAGACCCAGTACTTC.

J is TRBJ2-3 and V is TRBV28; 8 positions match TRBD2. Germline CDR1 MDHEN, CDR2 SYDVKM. The CDR3 totals 13 residues. J was trimmed by 4 bases and V by 6 bases; bases with no gene match: 3. CDR3 nucleotide sequence: TGTGCCAGCAGGGGACTAGATGCAGATACGCAGTATTTT. Translated, it gives CASRGLDADTQYF.

The CDR3 sequence is CASSATSNQPQHF. The DNA of the CDR3 is TGTGCCAGCAGCGCCACCAGCAATCAGCCCCAGCATTTT. This rearrangement joins TRBV9 to TRBJ1-5; D gene uncertain. Germline V gives CDR1 SGDLS, CDR2 YYNGEE. The CDR3 is 13 amino acids. Trimming removed 3 bases from V and 1 base from J, with 5 bases in between. Full variable domain (remainder filled in from reference TRBV9 and TRBJ1-5): DSGVTQTPKHLITATGQRVTLRCSPRSGDLSVYWYQQSLDQGLQFLIQYYNGEERAKGNILERFSAQQFPDLHSELNLSSLELGDSALYFCASSATSNQPQHFGDGTRLSIL.

The CDR3 is CASSQQQGYNYGYTF. CDR3 DNA: TGTGCCAGCAGCCAACAACAGGGTTACAACTATGGCTACACCTTC. The chain combines TRBV14 with TRBJ1-2; weak D call: TRBD1 (6 bases). Germline values: CDR1 SGHDN, CDR2 FVKESK. The CDR3 length is 15 residues. Trimming removed 2 bases from V and 2 bases from J, with 12 bases in between.

In this sample, this clonotype turned up once. V usage is TRBV12-3 or TRBV12-4 and J usage is TRBJ2-1, with TRBD2 matching 16 bases. Trimming cost V 5 bases and J 8 bases; bases outside gene matches: 12. CDR3 length: 18 amino acids. The CDR3, as DNA: TGTGCCAGCAGTCCGGGGACTAGCGGGAGGGCCTTAGACGATGAGCAGTTCTTC. This codes for CASSPGTSGRALDDEQFF.

V gene TRBV5-1 combines with J gene TRBJ2-6, with D uncertain. The CDR3 loop spans 17 amino acids. V lost 4 bases to trimming and J lost 0 bases, with 14 bases between them. CDR1 is SGHRS, CDR2 YFSETQ, per germline. CDR3: CASSPRATTSGANVLTF. CDR3 coding DNA: TGCGCCAGCAGCCCTCGGGCCACGACCTCTGGGGCCAACGTCCTGACTTTC. Filled out from reference TRBV5-1 and TRBJ2-6, the complete variable domain reads KAGVTQTPRYLIKTRGQQVTLSCSPISGHRSVSWYQQTPGQGLQFLFEYFSETQRNKGNFPGRFSGRQFSNSRSEMNVSTLELGDSALYLCASSPRATTSGANVLTFGAGSRLTVL.

The V gene is TRBV20-1, the J gene TRBJ2-7, with 11 bases aligning to TRBD1. V lost 4 bases, J lost 1 base, and 9 bases stayed unmatched. This CDR3 region has 16 residues. Germline V CDR1 and CDR2: DFQATT, SNEGSKA (reference sequence). The CDR3 is CSAIFRTGGTSYEQYF. CDR3 bases: TGCAGTGCTATATTCCGGACAGGGGGCACATCCTACGAGCAGTACTTC.

The chain has TRBV12-3 or TRBV12-4 and TRBJ2-3; D is undetermined. This CDR3 is 15 amino acids long. V lost 4 bases to trimming and J lost 0 bases, with 11 bases between them. Written as DNA, the CDR3 is TGTGCCAGCAGTTCATTTGCGCATAGCACAGATACGCAGTATTTT. It encodes CASSSFAHSTDTQYF.

This chain uses TRBV6-2 or TRBV6-3 with TRBJ2-1; no clear D gene. CDR1 and CDR2 from the germline V gene are MNHEY and SVGEGT. Trimming shortened V by 4 bases and J by 4 bases, and 8 bases separated the two germline ends. The CDR3 has 13 residues. The CDR3 protein is CASSSGRYNEQFF. The CDR3 DNA reads TGTGCCAGCAGTTCCGGGCGATACAATGAGCAGTTCTTC.

The chain joins TRBV2 to TRBJ2-2, with 12 bases fitting TRBD1. The junction had 4 bases not matched to a gene; V was cut back by 7 bases and J by 7 bases. The CDR3 runs 14 residues. Germline CDR1 SNHLY, CDR2 FYNNEI. The CDR3, as DNA: TGTGCCAGCAACCGGGACAGGGGGCACGGGGAGCTGTTTTTT. Its protein product is CASNRDRGHGELFF.

The chain is built from TRBV9 and TRBJ1-1; D is perhaps TRBD1 (5 bases). The CDR3 contains 13 residues. Trimming left V 6 bases short and J 1 base short, with 10 bases between. CDR1 is SGDLS and CDR2 is YYNGEE in the germline V gene. CDR3 amino acids: CASKPTENTEAFF. CDR3 coding DNA: TGTGCCAGCAAACCGACAGAGAACACTGAAGCTTTCTTT.

V usage is TRBV14 and J usage is TRBJ2-1, with 9 bases identical to TRBD1. J was trimmed by 4 bases and V by 1 base; bases with no gene match: 2. Germline lookup yields CDR1 SGHDN and CDR2 FVKESK. The CDR3 is made up of 15 amino acids. The CDR3 reads CASSQGDREYNEQFF. DNA of the CDR3: TGTGCCAGCAGCCAAGGGGACAGGGAATACAATGAGCAGTTCTTC.

The rearrangement joins TRBV30 to TRBJ2-2; D uncertain. Germline V lookup: CDR1 GTSNPN, CDR2 SVGIG (reference sequence). This CDR3 contains 14 residues. Deletions cut 2 bases from V and 0 bases from J, with 7 bases between. CDR3 nucleotides: TGTGCCTGGAGTCGGTTGGCGAACACCGGGGAGCTGTTTTTT. Protein sequence: CAWSRLANTGELFF.